These 21 T cell receptor beta chains originate from one sample sequenced in a study of blood T cell repertoires in COVID-19. TCRdb keeps only in-frame clones here, not all; method: immunoSEQ multiplex PCR. The sample comprises about 35,000 clones, around 77% of which are singletons, and 16% rests with the top ten. The sample consisted of peripheral blood. The receptors come from a human donor in a cohort sampled during active COVID-19.

This chain joins TRBV6-6 and TRBJ2-2; D uncertain. The germline V and J ends were trimmed by 4 bases and 6 bases, with 15 bases remaining between them. In germline, CDR1 is MNHNY, CDR2 SVGAGI (reference sequence). The CDR3 consists of 15 residues. The CDR3 DNA is TGTGCCAGCAGTTCCCCGGGTCTTAAGTCCGGGGAGCTGTTTTTT. Protein product: CASSSPGLKSGELFF.

This clone was found once. This chain uses TRBV25-1 with TRBJ1-4; perhaps TRBD1 as D (5 bases). V was clipped by 0 bases and J by 7 bases, with 18 bases between them. The CDR3 sequence is 17 residues long. Germline V gene sequence: CDR1 MGHDK, CDR2 SYGVNS. CDR3 sequence (DNA): TGTGCCAGCAGTGAATATAAAGGAGGGGCAGTTGGTGAAAAACTGTTTTTT. It specifies CASSEYKGGAVGEKLFF.

The chain uses TRBV6-5 and TRBJ1-6, with unresolved D. V lost 6 bases and J lost 9, with 15 bases in between. Germline V gives CDR1 MNHEY, CDR2 SVGAGI. CDR3 length equals 14 residues. This CDR3 is CASRVGVFTSPLHF. CDR3 in DNA: TGTGCCAGCAGGGTGGGCGTATTCACTTCACCCCTCCACTTT.

This clone was seen ten or more times. The V and J genes are TRBV10-2 and TRBJ1-2; D is possibly TRBD1 (5 bases). CDR3 length: 19 residues. V shed 0 bases and J shed 2 bases, with 22 bases lying between them. Per the germline V gene, CDR1 is WSHSY and CDR2 is SAAADI. CDR3 sequence (DNA): TGCGCCAGCAGTGAGTCGACTCTATGGGGAGGGGTGCTAAACTATGGCTACACCTTC. Translating gives CASSESTLWGGVLNYGYTF.

The rearrangement links TRBV7-8 to TRBJ1-3; D not certain. V was shortened by 1 base and J by 0 bases, with 7 bases between the two germline ends. Germline V lookup: CDR1 SGHVS, CDR2 FQNEAQ. The CDR3 has 15 amino acids. This chain's CDR3 is CASSLDTASGNTIYF. The CDR3 nucleotides are TGTGCCAGCAGCTTAGATACAGCCTCTGGAAACACCATATATTTT.

The chain uses TRBV14 and TRBJ1-3; the match to TRBD1 covers 7 bases. The ends lost 3 bases at V and 2 bases at J; junction bases unmatched: 4. Germline CDR1 SGHDN, CDR2 FVKESK. The CDR3 runs 15 residues. CDR3 DNA: TGTGCCAGCAGCCACCGACAGGGCGCTGGAAACACCATATATTTT. Translated: CASSHRQGAGNTIYF.

The rearrangement joins TRBV14 to TRBJ1-1; D is unresolved. V was pared by 4 bases and J by 2 bases, with 17 bases between. The germline CDR1 and CDR2 sequences are SGHDN and FVKESK. The CDR3 covers 16 residues. The CDR3 is CASSPYRNLVNTEAFF. In DNA, the CDR3 is TGTGCCAGCAGCCCCTACCGAAATCTAGTAAACACTGAAGCTTTCTTT.

V gene TRBV5-4 combines with J gene TRBJ2-5; a weak D match, TRBD2 (6 bases). The CDR3 loop spans 13 amino acids. The germline V and J ends were trimmed by 4 bases and 6 bases, with 13 bases remaining between them. Germline assignment: CDR1 SGHNT and CDR2 YYREEE (reference sequence). The CDR3 loop is CASSPPGGKTQYF. CDR3 coding DNA: TGTGCCAGCAGCCCCCCGGGCGGGAAGACCCAGTACTTC.

This clone has more than one count but fewer than ten. The chain joins TRBV4-1 to TRBJ2-4; 14 bases are shared with TRBD2. Germline V gene lookup returns CDR1 MGHRA and CDR2 YSYEKL. V lost 1 base to trimming and J lost 4 bases; unmatched junction nucleotides: 6. The CDR3 loop spans 18 amino acids. The chain's CDR3 is CASSQGLAGGPIKNIQYF. The CDR3 coding sequence is TGCGCCAGCAGCCAAGGACTAGCGGGAGGGCCGATAAAAAACATTCAGTACTTC.

V usage is TRBV27 and J usage is TRBJ2-7; 10 bases are a match to TRBD1. From germline, CDR1 is MNHEY and CDR2 SMNVEV (reference sequence). Germline trimming cut 8 bases from V and 3 bases from J; bases unmatched to any gene: 7. The CDR3 loop spans 14 amino acids. In DNA, the CDR3 is TGTGCCAGCGCCGGGACAGGGGCCCACTACGAGCAGTACTTC. Amino acids: CASAGTGAHYEQYF.

This rearrangement joins TRBV7-3 to TRBJ1-1; no clear D. CDR3 length: 13 residues. The germline CDR1 and CDR2 sequences are SGHTA and FQGTGA. With 5 bases removed from V and 0 bases from J, the gap between germline ends came to 7 bases. CDR3 in amino acids: CASSATVNTEAFF. The CDR3 DNA reads TGTGCCAGCAGCGCTACAGTGAACACTGAAGCTTTCTTT.

V gene TRBV27 combines with J gene TRBJ2-1; 8 bases are shared with TRBD2. The CDR3 runs to 18 residues. Germline V gene sequence: CDR1 MNHEY, CDR2 SMNVEV (reference sequence). The trim removed 6 bases at V and 5 bases at J, leaving 18 bases unmatched. Here the CDR3 reads CASSGSGTPPPINNEQFF. The CDR3 DNA reads TGTGCCAGCAGCGGTAGCGGGACACCTCCTCCAATAAACAATGAGCAGTTCTTC.

The CDR3 protein is CASSLQLAMTYEQYF. The CDR3, as DNA: TGTGCCAGCAGCCTTCAGTTAGCGATGACCTACGAGCAGTACTTC. V gene TRBV2 combines with J gene TRBJ2-7; D perhaps matches TRBD2 (5 bases). V lost 6 bases to trimming and J lost 2 bases, with 17 bases between them. CDR1 is SNHLY and CDR2 is FYNNEI in the germline V gene. The CDR3 runs 15 residues.

The chain uses TRBV6-6 and TRBJ1-5, with 11 bases identical to TRBD1. V gave up 7 bases and J gave up 1 base; unmatched junction bases: 12. Germline lookup yields CDR1 MNHNY and CDR2 SVGAGI (reference sequence). The CDR3 totals 18 residues. The CDR3 loop reads CASTRRDRGSWSNQPQHF. For the CDR3, the DNA is TGTGCCAGCACTCGGCGGGACAGGGGGAGTTGGAGCAATCAGCCCCAGCATTTT.

This clone was recorded once. The chain is built from TRBV7-9 and TRBJ2-5, with D possibly being TRBD1 (5 bases). The V gene's germline CDR1 is SEHNR and CDR2 FQNEAQ (reference sequence). The CDR3 spans 14 residues. The V gene lost 5 bases and the J gene lost 4 bases, with 14 bases spanning the gap. In nucleotides, the CDR3 is TGTGCCAGCAGCCGCCAGGGAAGTGCAGAGACCCAGTACTTC. Translation gives CASSRQGSAETQYF.

The genes are TRBV5-1 and TRBJ2-3, with 8 bases matching TRBD2. V was pared by 0 bases and J by 0 bases, with 12 bases of the junction left unmatched. This CDR3 region has 19 residues. Germline CDR1 SGHRS, CDR2 YFSETQ. CDR3 DNA: TGCGCCAGCAGCTTGGGTTTCAGCGGGGGATTGGGTAGCACAGATACGCAGTATTTT. It specifies CASSLGFSGGLGSTDTQYF. The full variable domain, rest sourced from reference TRBV5-1 and TRBJ2-3, is KAGVTQTPRYLIKTRGQQVTLSCSPISGHRSVSWYQQTPGQGLQFLFEYFSETQRNKGNFPGRFSGRQFSNSRSEMNVSTLELGDSALYLCASSLGFSGGLGSTDTQYFGPGTRLTVL.

V gene TRBV5-4 combines with J gene TRBJ2-1; no firm D call. Germline-derived CDR1 and CDR2 are SGHNT and YYREEE (reference sequence). Trimming shortened V by 2 bases and J by 1 base, and 10 bases separated the two germline ends. The CDR3 spans 15 residues. As DNA, the CDR3 is TGTGCCAGCAGCTTTCGGTCTGATTCCTACAATGAGCAGTTCTTC. Its protein is CASSFRSDSYNEQFF.

The rearrangement links TRBV9 to TRBJ1-2, with 7 positions matching TRBD1. This CDR3 is 16 amino acids long. The germline V gene encodes CDR1 SGDLS and CDR2 YYNGEE. The V gene end was trimmed by 1 base and the J gene end by 7 bases; junction bases not matched to a gene: 13. CDR3 region: CASSVSGTVRFGGYTF. The CDR3 DNA follows: TGTGCCAGCAGCGTATCCGGGACAGTTAGGTTTGGTGGCTACACCTTC.

The V gene is TRBV2, the J gene TRBJ2-5; 11 positions match TRBD2. This CDR3 comprises 16 residues. Germline CDR1 SNHLY, CDR2 FYNNEI. With V trimmed by 5 bases and J by 2 bases, 7 bases remained unmatched. The DNA for the CDR3 is TGTGCCAGCAGTCAGCTCGGGACTAGCGGACAAGAGACCCAGTACTTC. It encodes CASSQLGTSGQETQYF.

The V gene is TRBV18, the J gene TRBJ1-6; 7 positions match TRBD1. This CDR3 spans 14 amino acids. V lost 5 bases to trimming and J lost 7 bases; unmatched junction nucleotides: 5. Germline CDR1 KGHSH, CDR2 LQKENI. The CDR3 DNA is TGTGCCAGCTCAAAGGACAGGACCAATTCACCCCTCCACTTT. Translated, it gives CASSKDRTNSPLHF.

J is TRBJ2-5 and V is TRBV30; TRBD1 might be the D (5 bases). The CDR3 contains 15 residues. Trimming took off 2 bases at V and 4 bases at J, with 17 bases between the two ends. CDR1 is GTSNPN, CDR2 SVGIG, per germline (reference sequence). Here the CDR3 reads CAWSTLKGPAETQYF. CDR3 DNA: TGTGCCTGGAGTACTTTGAAGGGGCCTGCAGAGACCCAGTACTTC.